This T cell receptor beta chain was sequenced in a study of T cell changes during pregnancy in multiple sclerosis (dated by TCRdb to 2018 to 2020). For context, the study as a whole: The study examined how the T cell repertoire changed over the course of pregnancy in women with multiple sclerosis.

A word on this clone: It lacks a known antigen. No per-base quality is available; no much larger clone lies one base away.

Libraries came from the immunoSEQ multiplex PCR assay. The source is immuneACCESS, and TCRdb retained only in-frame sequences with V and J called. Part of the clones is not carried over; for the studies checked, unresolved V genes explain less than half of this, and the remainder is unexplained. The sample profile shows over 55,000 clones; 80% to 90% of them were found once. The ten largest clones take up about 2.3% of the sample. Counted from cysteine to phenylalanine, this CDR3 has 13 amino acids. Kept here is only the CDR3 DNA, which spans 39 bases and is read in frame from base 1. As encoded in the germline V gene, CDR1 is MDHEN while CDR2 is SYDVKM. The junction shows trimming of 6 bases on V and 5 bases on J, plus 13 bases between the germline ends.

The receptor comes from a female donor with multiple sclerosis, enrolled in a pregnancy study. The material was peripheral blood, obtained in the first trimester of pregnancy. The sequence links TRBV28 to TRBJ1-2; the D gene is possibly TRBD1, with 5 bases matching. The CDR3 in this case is CASSPGPPYGYTF. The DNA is TGTGCCAGCAGCCCAGGGCCTCCTTATGGCTACACCTTC.